This entry is about one T cell receptor beta chain. The antigen is undetermined. For sorted subsets, approximately 180 ng DNA per replicate equaled approximately 30,000 T cell genomes. Libraries were prepared by immunoSEQ multiplex PCR; TCRdb keeps only in-frame clonotypes and omits some of them. The table lists some 2,500,000 clones, 93% of them singletons. This sample was included in a study of shared clonotypes between healthy human individuals. Turning to the study itself: Samples came from a couple of female and a few male donors aged 18 to 49.

Findings and limits, study-wide: As a rule, naive subsets had a larger estimated richness than memory subsets.

The ends were cut back, 4 bases at V and 0 bases at J, with 17 bases in the middle. The germline gives CDR1 SGHRS, CDR2 YFSETQ. This CDR3 region has 17 residues. CD4+ cells underwent separation, giving CD45RA+ naive and CD45RA-negative memory subsets. The TCR was taken from a young man in good health. Some clones in this sample may be carry-over from other donors' samples. The material sequenced was naive CD4+ T cells from PBMCs. Regarding subset: CD45RA+ positively selected. The rearrangement links TRBV5-1 to TRBJ1-3; D is unresolved. The CDR3 reads CASSNILGPYSGNTIYF. CDR3 nucleotide sequence: TGCGCCAGCAGCAATATTTTAGGACCGTACTCTGGAAACACCATATATTTT.